A selection of T cell receptor beta chains follows, all from one sample in a study of T cells in Graves' hyperthyroidism and ophthalmopathy. MiXCR, run by TCRdb on the multiplex PCR reads, gives a single entry per CDR3 protein. The data hold some 650,000 distinct CDR3 sequences, with 16% observed a single time. Sequencing was done on a sample of blood. Every receptor here comes from a woman between 40 and 55 years old with Graves' ophthalmopathy. CDR3s include the opening cysteine and the closing phenylalanine or tryptophan. Each record gives: J gene, D gene, V gene, clone size, CDR3 DNA, CDR3 protein. A D gene is named only where the DNA matches it firmly. Clone size appears in some rows only: once, few, many, or a class for an expanded clone.

J: TRBJ2-3; D: -; V: TRBV27; size: -; DNA: TGTGCCAGCTCATCGTCCTACCAGGACAGCACAGATACGCAGTATTTT; CDR3: CASSSSYQDSTDTQYF
J: TRBJ2-5; D: TRBD1; V: TRBV7-6; size: many; DNA: TGTGCCAGCAGCTTGGGAGGTGGGACAGGGGGTTTGGAGACCCAGTACTTC; CDR3: CASSLGGGTGGLETQYF
J: TRBJ1-2; D: -; V: TRBV20-1; size: few; DNA: TGCAGTGCCGATGGCGGTTCCCGCTATGGCTACACCTTC; CDR3: CSADGGSRYGYTF
J: TRBJ2-3; D: -; V: TRBV2; size: many; DNA: TGTGCCCGGCACGAACAGAACACAGATACGCAGTATTTT; CDR3: CARHEQNTDTQYF
J: TRBJ1-1; D: TRBD1; V: TRBV20-1; size: many; DNA: TGCAGTGCTACACAGGGGACTGAAGCTTTCTTT; CDR3: CSATQGTEAFF
J: TRBJ2-1; D: -; V: TRBV2; size: many; DNA: TGTGCCAGCGGTCTTAATAGGATATACAATGAGCAGTTCTTC; CDR3: CASGLNRIYNEQFF
J: TRBJ2-7; D: TRBD2; V: TRBV6-1; size: once; DNA: TGTGCCACCACTAGCGGGAGTATGTACGAGCAGTGCTTC; CDR3: CATTSGSMYEQCF
J: TRBJ2-2; D: -; V: TRBV18; size: -; DNA: TGTGCCAGCTCACCACAATACAAAGACACCGGGGAGCTGTTTTTT; CDR3: CASSPQYKDTGELFF
J: TRBJ2-1; D: -; V: TRBV7-9; size: -; DNA: TGTGCCAGCAGCTTGGGGCCGGGAGTTGGCGGTGAGCAGTTCTTC; CDR3: CASSLGPGVGGEQFF
J: TRBJ2-1; D: TRBD1; V: TRBV5-1; size: many; DNA: TGCGCCAGCAGCTACGGACAGGATCACAATGAGCAGTTCTTC; CDR3: CASSYGQDHNEQFF
J: TRBJ2-6; D: -; V: TRBV2; size: many; DNA: TGTGCCAGCAGGTTGGGGGGGGCCTTCTCTGGGGCCAACGTCCTGACTTTC; CDR3: CASRLGGAFSGANVLTF
J: TRBJ2-7; D: -; V: TRBV10-3; size: many; DNA: TGTGCCATCAGTGGGACGGAGGGTAGAAGTTACGAGCAGTACTTC; CDR3: CAISGTEGRSYEQYF
J: TRBJ2-7; D: TRBD2; V: TRBV28; size: few; DNA: TGTGCCAGCAGTTTATCTCCCCGGGCGGGGGGACGACAGTACTTC; CDR3: CASSLSPRAGGRQYF
J: TRBJ2-4; D: -; V: TRBV7-8; size: -; DNA: TGTGCCAGCAGCTTAGGAGCAGTCCAAGGCGGCATTCAGTACTTC; CDR3: CASSLGAVQGGIQYF
J: TRBJ2-5; D: TRBD2; V: TRBV20-1; size: -; DNA: TGCAGTGCTAGAGATTTGGACTTAGGGAGGGAAGAGACCCAGTACTTC; CDR3: CSARDLDLGREETQYF
J: TRBJ2-3; D: TRBD2; V: TRBV4-1; size: -; DNA: TGCGCCAGCAGCCAACCACGCGGGGGGGCGGATACGCAGTATTTT; CDR3: CASSQPRGGADTQYF
J: TRBJ1-5; D: -; V: TRBV6-1; size: -; DNA: TGTGCCACCGGAGGGAGTCAGCCCCAGCATTTT; CDR3: CATGGSQPQHF
J: TRBJ1-5; D: TRBD1; V: TRBV5-8; size: -; DNA: TGTGCCAGCAGCTTGGGGGACAGGCAAAATCAGCCCCAGCATTTT; CDR3: CASSLGDRQNQPQHF
J: TRBJ2-3; D: TRBD2; V: TRBV13; size: -; DNA: TGTGCCAGCAGCTTAGGCAGGCTAGCGGGAGTTGGAGATACGCAGTATTTT; CDR3: CASSLGRLAGVGDTQYF